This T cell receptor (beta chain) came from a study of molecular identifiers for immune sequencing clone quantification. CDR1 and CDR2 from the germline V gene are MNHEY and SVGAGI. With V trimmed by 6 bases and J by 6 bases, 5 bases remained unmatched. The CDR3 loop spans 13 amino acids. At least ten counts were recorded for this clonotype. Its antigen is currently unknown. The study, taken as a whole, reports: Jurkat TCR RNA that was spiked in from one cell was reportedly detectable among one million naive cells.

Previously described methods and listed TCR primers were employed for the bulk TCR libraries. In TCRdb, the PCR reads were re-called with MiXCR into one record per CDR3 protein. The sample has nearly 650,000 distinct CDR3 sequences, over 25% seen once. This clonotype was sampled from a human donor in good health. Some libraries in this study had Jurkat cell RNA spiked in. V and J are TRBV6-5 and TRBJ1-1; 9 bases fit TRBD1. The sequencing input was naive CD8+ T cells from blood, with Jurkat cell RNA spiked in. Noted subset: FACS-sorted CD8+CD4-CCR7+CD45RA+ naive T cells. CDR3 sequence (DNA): TGTGCCAGCAGCACGAGACAGGGGGCTGAAGCTTTCTTT. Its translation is CASSTRQGAEAFF.